A single sample is the source of the 10 T cell receptor beta chains below, sequenced in a study of blood T cell repertoires in COVID-19. TCRdb's copy holds only in-frame clones and misses some; the assay was immunoSEQ multiplex PCR. The sample lists over 250,000 clones, approximately 92% occurring once. Specimen: PBMCs or T cells enriched from blood (not recorded which). All receptors come from a woman younger than 35 who had recovered from COVID-19.

This clone appeared a few times. The J gene is TRBJ2-1, the V gene TRBV6-6, with 9 bases lining up with TRBD2. The CDR3 contains 17 residues. Germline CDR1 is MNHNY and CDR2 is SVGAGI (reference sequence). Trimming at V came to 5 bases and at J to 0 bases, leaving 8 bases not matched to a gene. The CDR3 loop is CASSLRTSVSSYNEQFF. CDR3 nucleotide sequence: TGTGCCAGCAGTCTACGGACTAGCGTAAGCTCCTACAATGAGCAGTTCTTC.

This chain uses TRBV4-2 with TRBJ2-5; TRBD2 matches at 15 bases. CDR1 is LGHNA, CDR2 YNFKEQ, per germline. The CDR3 has 19 residues. Losses at the gene ends were 0 bases for V and 4 bases for J; bases not matched to a gene: 9. DNA for the CDR3: TGTGCCAGCAGCCAAGATCGAGGGACTAGCGGGGGGCAACGAGAGACCCAGTACTTC. It yields the protein CASSQDRGTSGGQRETQYF.

The chain links TRBV28 to TRBJ1-2; 10 bases agree with TRBD1. Germline-derived CDR1 and CDR2 are MDHEN and SYDVKM. CDR3 length equals 15 residues. Trimming at V came to 5 bases and at J to 8 bases, leaving 11 bases not matched to a gene. The CDR3 loop reads CASSTGTGESWGYTF. In nucleotides, the CDR3 is TGTGCCAGCAGTACCGGGACAGGGGAATCTTGGGGCTACACCTTC.

This clone showed up just once. V gene TRBV19 combines with J gene TRBJ2-7; possibly TRBD2 for D (5 bases). The CDR3 has 12 residues. Germline V gene data show CDR1 as LNHDA and CDR2 as SQIVND (reference sequence). V lost 8 bases and J lost 2, with 10 bases in between. The CDR3 DNA reads TGTGCCAGTCAGGACTCGGCCTACGAGCAGTACTTC. Residues: CASQDSAYEQYF.

The V gene is TRBV9, the J gene TRBJ1-2; D call uncertain. Trimming cost V 0 bases and J 5 bases, with 8 bases left between them. Germline CDR1 reads SGDLS; CDR2 reads YYNGEE. CDR3 length equals 13 residues. CDR3: CASSVDQAYGYTF. CDR3 DNA sequence: TGTGCCAGCAGCGTAGATCAAGCTTATGGCTACACCTTC.

This sequence joins TRBV7-9 and TRBJ1-5; tentatively, D is TRBD1 (5 bases). Germline V CDR1 and CDR2: SEHNR, FQNEAQ (reference sequence). V dropped 1 base and J dropped 6 bases, with 10 bases sitting between them. CDR3 length: 14 amino acids. CDR3 DNA: TGTGCCAGCAGCTTAGTAGGGGACTCTCAGCCCCAGCATTTT. Its protein product is CASSLVGDSQPQHF.

The chain joins TRBV2 to TRBJ1-1, with TRBD1 as a possible D gene (6 bases). V shed 11 bases and J shed 5 bases, with 18 bases lying between them. Germline assignment: CDR1 SNHLY and CDR2 FYNNEI. This CDR3 is built from 13 residues. CDR3 bases: TGTGCCGGGGGAACAGGGTTGGGGACTGAAGCTTTCTTT. Translation: CAGGTGLGTEAFF.

The chain links TRBV29-1 to TRBJ1-5; D gene ambiguous. The germline V and J ends were trimmed by 0 bases and 9 bases, with 12 bases remaining between them. The V gene's germline CDR1 is SQVTM and CDR2 ANQGSEA. The CDR3 extends over 13 amino acids. CDR3 sequence reads: CSVEDPPGVPQHF. Here the CDR3 DNA reads TGCAGCGTTGAAGATCCCCCCGGGGTGCCCCAGCATTTT.

CDR3 amino acids: CASSLEDGGTEAFF. CDR3 in DNA: TGCGCCAGCAGCTTGGAAGACGGGGGCACTGAAGCTTTCTTT. This chain links TRBV5-1 with TRBJ1-1; a weak D match, TRBD1 (5 bases). Germline V CDR1 and CDR2: SGHRS, YFSETQ. V lost 0 bases, J lost 4 bases, and 10 bases lay in between. CDR3 length: 14 amino acids.

The chain links TRBV12-5 to TRBJ1-5; D uncertain. The germline V gene encodes CDR1 LGHNT and CDR2 FRNRAP. Trimming removed 0 bases at V and 8 bases at J, with 11 bases between. The CDR3 has 14 residues. CDR3 sequence: CASGLVSGMKPQHF. For the CDR3, the DNA is TGTGCTAGTGGTTTGGTATCGGGGATGAAGCCCCAGCATTTT. Using reference TRBV12-5 and TRBJ1-5 for the parts outside the CDR3, the full variable domain is DARVTQTPRHKVTEMGQEVTMRCQPILGHNTVFWYRQTMMQGLELLAYFRNRAPLDDSGMPKDRFSAEMPDATLATLKIQPSEPRDSAVYFCASGLVSGMKPQHFGDGTRLSIL.